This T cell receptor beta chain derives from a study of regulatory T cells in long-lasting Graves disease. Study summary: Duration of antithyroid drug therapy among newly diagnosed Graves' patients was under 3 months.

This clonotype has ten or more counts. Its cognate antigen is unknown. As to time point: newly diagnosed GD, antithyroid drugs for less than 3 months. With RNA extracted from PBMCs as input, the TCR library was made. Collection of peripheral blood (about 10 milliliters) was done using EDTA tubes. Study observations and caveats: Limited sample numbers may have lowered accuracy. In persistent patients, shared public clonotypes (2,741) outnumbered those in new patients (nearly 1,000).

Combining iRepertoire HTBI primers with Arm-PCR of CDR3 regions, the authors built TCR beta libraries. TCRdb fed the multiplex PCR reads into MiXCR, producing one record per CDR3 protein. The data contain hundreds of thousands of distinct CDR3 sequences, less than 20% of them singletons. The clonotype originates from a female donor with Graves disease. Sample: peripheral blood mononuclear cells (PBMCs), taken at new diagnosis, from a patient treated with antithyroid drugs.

DNA of the CDR3: TGCGCCAGCAGCTTGGAGGTGGGGAGGAAAGCTTTCTTT. It codes for CASSLEVGRKAFF. The chain couples TRBV5-1 to TRBJ1-1; D call uncertain. The CDR3 is 13 amino acids. V gave up 0 bases and J gave up 9 bases, with 12 bases separating them. Germline assignment: CDR1 SGHRS and CDR2 YFSETQ.